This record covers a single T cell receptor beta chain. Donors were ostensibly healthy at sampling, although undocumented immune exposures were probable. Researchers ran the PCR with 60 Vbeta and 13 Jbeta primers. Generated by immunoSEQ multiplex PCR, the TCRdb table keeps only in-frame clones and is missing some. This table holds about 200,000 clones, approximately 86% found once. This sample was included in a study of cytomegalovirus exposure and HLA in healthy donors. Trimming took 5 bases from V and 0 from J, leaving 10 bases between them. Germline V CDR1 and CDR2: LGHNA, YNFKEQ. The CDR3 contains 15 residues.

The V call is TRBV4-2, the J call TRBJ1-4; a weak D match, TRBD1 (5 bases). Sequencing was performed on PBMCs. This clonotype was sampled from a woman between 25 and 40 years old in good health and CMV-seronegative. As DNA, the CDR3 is TGTGCCAGCAGCTATGGGGACTCAACTAATGAAAAACTGTTTTTT. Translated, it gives CASSYGDSTNEKLFF.